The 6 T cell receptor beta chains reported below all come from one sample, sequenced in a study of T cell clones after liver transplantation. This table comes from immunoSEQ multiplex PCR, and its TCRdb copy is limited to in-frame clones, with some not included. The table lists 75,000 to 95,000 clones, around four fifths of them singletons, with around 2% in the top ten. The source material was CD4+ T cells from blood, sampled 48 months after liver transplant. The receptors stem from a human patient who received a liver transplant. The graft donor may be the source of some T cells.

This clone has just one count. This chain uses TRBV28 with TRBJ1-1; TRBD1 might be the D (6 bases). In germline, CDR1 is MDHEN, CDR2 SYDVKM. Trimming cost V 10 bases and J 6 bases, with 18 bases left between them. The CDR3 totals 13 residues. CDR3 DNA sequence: TGTGCCACGTCTCGACAGGCCAGGGCTGAAGCTTTCTTT. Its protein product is CATSRQARAEAFF.

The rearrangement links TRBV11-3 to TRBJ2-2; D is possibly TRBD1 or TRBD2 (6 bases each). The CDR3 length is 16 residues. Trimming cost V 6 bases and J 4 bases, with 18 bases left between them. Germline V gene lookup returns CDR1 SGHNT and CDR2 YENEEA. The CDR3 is CASSQGGQYPTGELFF. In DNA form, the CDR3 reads TGTGCCAGCAGTCAAGGGGGGCAGTACCCCACCGGGGAGCTGTTTTTT.

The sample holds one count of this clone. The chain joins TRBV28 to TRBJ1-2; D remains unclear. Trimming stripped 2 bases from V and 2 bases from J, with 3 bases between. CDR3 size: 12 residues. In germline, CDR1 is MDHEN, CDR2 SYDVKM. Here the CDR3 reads CASSLANYGYTF. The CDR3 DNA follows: TGTGCCAGCAGTTTAGCCAACTATGGCTACACCTTC.

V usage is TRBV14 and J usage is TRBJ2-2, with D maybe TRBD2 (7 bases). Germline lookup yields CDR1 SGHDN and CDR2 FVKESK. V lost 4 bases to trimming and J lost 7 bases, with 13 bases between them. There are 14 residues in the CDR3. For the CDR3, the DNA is TGTGCCAGCAGCCGGGGGGGGCGACACGGGGAGCTGTTTTTT. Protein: CASSRGGRHGELFF. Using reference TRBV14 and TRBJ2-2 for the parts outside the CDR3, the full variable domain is EAGVTQFPSHSVIEKGQTVTLRCDPISGHDNLYWYRRVMGKEIKFLLHFVKESKQDESGMPNNRFLAERTGGTYSTLKVQPAELEDSGVYFCASSRGGRHGELFFGEGSRLTVL.

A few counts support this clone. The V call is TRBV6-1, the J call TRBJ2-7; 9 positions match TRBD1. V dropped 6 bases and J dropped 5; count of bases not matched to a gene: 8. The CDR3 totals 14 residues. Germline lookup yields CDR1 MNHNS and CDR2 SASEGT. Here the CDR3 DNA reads TGTGCCAGCAGCGTTGACAGGGGGTCCAACGAGCAGTACTTC. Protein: CASSVDRGSNEQYF.

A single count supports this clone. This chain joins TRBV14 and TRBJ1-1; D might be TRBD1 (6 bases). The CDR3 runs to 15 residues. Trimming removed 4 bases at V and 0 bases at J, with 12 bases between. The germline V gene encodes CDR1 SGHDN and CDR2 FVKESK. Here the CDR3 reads CASSPTGKMNTEAFF. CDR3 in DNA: TGTGCCAGCAGCCCCACAGGGAAAATGAACACTGAAGCTTTCTTT.